Below, 30 T cell receptor beta chains from the same sample are listed, as sequenced in a study of blood T cells in healthy people across ages. For the second PCR, which ran for about 6 to 11 cycles, a sample-barcoded 5' primer and a J-beta primer mix were used. TCRdb analysed the 5' RACE reads with MiXCR anew, one entry per CDR3 protein. The repertoire has about 680,000 distinct CDR3 sequences, 45% to 50% of them found once; the top ten carry around 32%. Sequencing input: blood. These receptors were taken from a woman in her fifties or sixties in good health.

The chain employs TRBV15 and TRBJ2-5, with D hard to call. The J call may be mistaken, given a closer DNA end match to TRBJ2-7. Per germline, CDR1 LNHNV and CDR2 YYDKDF (reference sequence). The CDR3 has 14 amino acids. The CDR3 nucleotides read TGTGCCACCAGCGAAAAAACGGGTCCCTACGAGCAGTACTTC. Its protein is CATSEKTGPYEQYF.

This chain connects TRBV6-5 to TRBJ2-1; D possibly corresponds to TRBD2 (6 bases). This CDR3 is built from 15 residues. CDR1 and CDR2 (germline): MNHEY, SVGAGI. The V and J ends lost 6 bases and 4 bases respectively, with 16 bases between them. The CDR3 here is CASRGSGSGYNEQFF. The CDR3 DNA reads as TGTGCCAGCAGGGGCAGCGGGTCAGGGTACAATGAGCAGTTCTTC.

The rearrangement links TRBV3-1 to TRBJ2-1, with 10 bases aligning to TRBD2. Germline CDR1 LGHDT, CDR2 YNNKEL (reference sequence). CDR3 length: 15 residues. V was clipped by 4 bases and J by 6 bases; unmatched bases: 6. The CDR3 sequence is CASSRASGSGNEQFF. In nucleotides, the CDR3 is TGTGCCAGCAGCCGTGCTAGCGGGAGTGGCAATGAGCAGTTCTTC.

The chain uses TRBV29-1 and TRBJ1-2; 8 bases match TRBD1. J lost 4 bases, V lost 0 bases, and 10 bases had no gene match. CDR3 length: 16 amino acids. Germline loops: CDR1 SQVTM, CDR2 ANQGSEA. The CDR3 sequence: CSVEDPPQGAGYGYTF. In DNA, the CDR3 is TGCAGCGTTGAAGATCCCCCCCAGGGGGCTGGCTATGGCTACACCTTC.

The chain is built from TRBV20-1 and TRBJ1-1; D is uncertain. This CDR3 contains 14 residues. V shed 1 base and J shed 1 base, with 10 bases lying between them. Germline V gives CDR1 DFQATT, CDR2 SNEGSKA (reference sequence). CDR3 residues: CSARVGSKNTEAFF. The CDR3 DNA reads TGCAGTGCTAGAGTGGGCAGCAAGAACACTGAAGCTTTCTTT.

This clonotype was observed a handful of times. This chain joins TRBV5-1 and TRBJ1-1, with a tentative D call TRBD1 (5 bases). V was cut by 0 bases and J by 2 bases, with 8 bases left in between. Germline lookup yields CDR1 SGHRS and CDR2 YFSETQ. This CDR3 comprises 14 residues. CDR3 sequence (DNA): TGCGCCAGCAGCTTGGACCAGGGTAACACTGAAGCTTTCTTT. Translating gives CASSLDQGNTEAFF.

This clonotype has only a few counts. The rearrangement joins TRBV4-2 to TRBJ2-7; TRBD2 might be the D (6 bases). Germline V gene data show CDR1 as LGHNA and CDR2 as YNFKEQ. This CDR3 is built from 16 residues. The V and J ends lost 1 base and 2 bases respectively, with 15 bases between them. CDR3 nucleotide sequence: TGTGCCAGCAGCCAAGCCACGGGGGACGGTCCCTACGAGCAGTACTTC. It yields the protein CASSQATGDGPYEQYF.

The chain combines TRBV11-2 with TRBJ2-1; D is perhaps TRBD2 (6 bases). This CDR3 spans 13 amino acids. V was cut by 4 bases and J by 13 bases, with 17 bases left in between. Germline CDR1 SGHAT, CDR2 FQNNGV. CDR3 coding DNA: TGTGCCAGCAGCTCGGGACTCCGAAAGACCCAGTTCTTC. It specifies CASSSGLRKTQFF.

J is TRBJ2-6 and V is TRBV7-9; D remains unclear. Germline CDR1 SEHNR, CDR2 FQNEAQ (reference sequence). There are 15 residues in the CDR3. Trimming took off 4 bases at V and 2 bases at J, with 9 bases between the two ends. The CDR3 DNA sequence: TGTGCCAGCAGCTCCCGTTTCGCTGGGGCCAACGTCCTGACTTTC. Residues: CASSSRFAGANVLTF. Complete variable domain (other parts from reference TRBV7-9 and TRBJ2-6): DTGVSQNPRHKITKRGQNVTFRCDPISEHNRLYWYRQTLGQGPEFLTYFQNEAQLEKSRLLSDRFSAERPKGSFSTLEIQRTEQGDSAMYLCASSSRFAGANVLTFGAGSRLTVL.

The chain couples TRBV5-1 to TRBJ2-1; 13 nucleotides align to TRBD2. The germline gives CDR1 SGHRS, CDR2 YFSETQ. The CDR3 extends over 18 amino acids. With 4 bases clipped from V and 10 bases from J, the junction kept 17 bases outside the gene matches. The CDR3 loop reads CASSPGLAGFARGTEQFF. The CDR3 nucleotides are TGCGCCAGCAGCCCGGGACTAGCGGGATTCGCTAGGGGAACAGAGCAGTTCTTC.

This rearrangement joins TRBV6-2 or TRBV6-3 to TRBJ1-2, with 7 nucleotides matching TRBD1. The trim removed 0 bases at V and 8 bases at J, leaving 18 bases unmatched. The CDR3 consists of 18 residues. Germline loops: CDR1 MNHEY, CDR2 SVGEGT. The CDR3 sequence: CASSYSVQGGAARFGYTF. In nucleotides, the CDR3 is TGTGCCAGCAGTTACTCAGTCCAAGGGGGCGCAGCGCGCTTCGGCTACACCTTC.

The V gene is TRBV10-3, the J gene TRBJ2-7, with TRBD2 matching 9 bases. Trimming at V came to 3 bases and at J to 4 bases, leaving 10 bases not matched to a gene. From germline, CDR1 is ENHRY and CDR2 SYGVKD. This CDR3 is 16 amino acids long. CDR3 coding DNA: TGTGCCATCAGTGAAAGGGCTCTAGCGGGATCTTACGAGCAGTACTTC. Translating it yields CAISERALAGSYEQYF.

The chain carries TRBV20-1 and TRBJ1-4; possibly TRBD1 for D (6 bases). The CDR3 is made up of 13 amino acids. V shed 6 bases and J shed 7 bases, with 15 bases lying between them. CDR1 and CDR2 (germline): DFQATT, SNEGSKA (reference sequence). The CDR3 DNA is TGCAGTGCCCGTGACAGGTTGAGTGAAAAACTGTTTTTT. Its translation: CSARDRLSEKLFF.

This clonotype has only a few counts. DNA of the CDR3: TGTGCCAGCAGCCAAGTGCCACAGCCAACCTACGAGCAGTACTTC. It translates to CASSQVPQPTYEQYF. The chain joins TRBV4-2 to TRBJ2-7, with D uncertain. The germline gives CDR1 LGHNA, CDR2 YNFKEQ. The CDR3 is 15 residues long. V lost 1 base and J 2 bases, leaving 12 bases between the germline ends.

This chain links TRBV20-1 with TRBJ2-5; D unresolved. The CDR3 sequence is 12 residues long. Germline V gene sequence: CDR1 DFQATT, CDR2 SNEGSKA (reference sequence). V dropped 3 bases and J dropped 5 bases, with 10 bases sitting between them. CDR3 sequence: CSASWLGETQYF. The CDR3 region has the DNA TGCAGTGCTAGTTGGCTAGGGGAGACCCAGTACTTC.

This clonotype came up a few times. V is TRBV7-6 and J is TRBJ2-3; 9 bases line up with TRBD2. V lost 2 bases to trimming and J lost 6 bases; unmatched junction nucleotides: 6. This CDR3 spans 15 amino acids. Germline assignment: CDR1 SGHVS and CDR2 FNYEAQ. CDR3 residues: CASSLFSGSSDTQYF. DNA for the CDR3: TGTGCCAGCAGCTTATTTAGCGGGAGCTCGGATACGCAGTATTTT.

The J gene is TRBJ1-5, the V gene TRBV10-3; D perhaps matches TRBD1 (6 bases). Germline V gives CDR1 ENHRY, CDR2 SYGVKD. CDR3 length: 16 residues. The V and J ends lost 0 bases and 4 bases respectively, with 13 bases between them. In DNA form, the CDR3 reads TGTGCCATCAGTGAGTCGAGTGAGGGACAAAATCAGCCCCAGCATTTT. Encoded protein: CAISESSEGQNQPQHF.

This clonotype has just a few counts. V usage is TRBV7-2 and J usage is TRBJ1-1, with D unresolved. Germline CDR1 and CDR2: SGHTA and FQGNSA. Trimming pared 5 bases from V and 5 bases from J, leaving 9 bases between. This CDR3 spans 12 amino acids. The chain's CDR3 is CASSKTRTEAFF. The CDR3 coding sequence is TGTGCCAGCAGCAAAACAAGGACTGAAGCTTTCTTT. Full variable domain (outside the CDR3, taken from reference TRBV7-2 and TRBJ1-1): GAGVSQSPSNKVTEKGKDVELRCDPISGHTALYWYRQSLGQGLEFLIYFQGNSAPDKSGLPSDRFSAERTGGSVSTLTIQRTQQEDSAVYLCASSKTRTEAFFGQGTRLTVV.

The chain is built from TRBV7-2 and TRBJ2-1, with D hard to call. Germline V gives CDR1 SGHTA, CDR2 FQGNSA. This CDR3 contains 12 residues. V lost 6 bases and J 7 bases, leaving 10 bases between the germline ends. The CDR3 region is CASRRVGNEQFF. CDR3 nucleotides: TGTGCCAGCAGAAGGGTAGGGAATGAGCAGTTCTTC.

This clonotype was observed a few times. The chain combines TRBV4-3 with TRBJ2-3; D is uncertain. The CDR3 has 13 amino acids. Germline CDR1 is LGHNA and CDR2 is YSLEER. Trimming pared 2 bases from V and 6 bases from J, leaving 9 bases between. CDR3 protein: CASSQPPLDTQYF. The CDR3 region has the DNA TGCGCCAGCAGCCAACCCCCTTTGGATACGCAGTATTTT.

The chain couples TRBV10-3 to TRBJ2-3, with no clear D. V lost 3 bases, J lost 0 bases, and 10 bases lay in between. The CDR3 has 15 residues. Germline lookup yields CDR1 ENHRY and CDR2 SYGVKD. The CDR3 nucleotides are TGTGCCATCAGTGATCCGGCCGCCAGCACAGATACGCAGTATTTT. This sequence encodes CAISDPAASTDTQYF.

The table lists this clonotype with a count of one. The chain has TRBV4-2 and TRBJ2-5; 8 positions match TRBD1. Germline values: CDR1 LGHNA, CDR2 YNFKEQ. Unmatched junction bases numbered 10, after V lost 2 bases and J lost 5 bases. This CDR3 is built from 16 residues. The CDR3 DNA reads TGTGCCAGCAGCCAAACCTCAAGACAGGGGCGGGAGACCCAGTACTTC. As protein: CASSQTSRQGRETQYF.

This clonotype has just a few counts. The gene calls are TRBV29-1 and TRBJ2-3; TRBD2 matches at 8 bases. From germline, CDR1 is SQVTM and CDR2 ANQGSEA. The J segment lost 0 bases and the V segment lost 4 bases, leaving 6 bases of the junction unmatched. This CDR3 has 15 amino acids. The CDR3 bases are TGCAGCGTTGCGGGAGGGCCGAAAAGCACAGATACGCAGTATTTT. Encoded protein: CSVAGGPKSTDTQYF.

The chain is built from TRBV20-1 and TRBJ2-1, with 12 nucleotides matching TRBD2. V dropped 7 bases and J dropped 4; count of bases not matched to a gene: 2. Looked up from germline, CDR1 is DFQATT and CDR2 is SNEGSKA (reference sequence). The CDR3 loop spans 13 amino acids. In nucleotides, the CDR3 is TGCAGTGGGACTAGCGGGATTTACAATGAGCAGTTCTTC. This encodes CSGTSGIYNEQFF.

The chain combines TRBV7-2 with TRBJ2-7; D possibly matches TRBD1 or TRBD2 (6 bases each). V was clipped by 1 base and J by 3 bases, with 10 bases between them. From germline, CDR1 is SGHTA and CDR2 FQGNSA. The CDR3 sequence is 14 residues long. The CDR3 here is CASSLGRGDYEQYF. The DNA of the CDR3 is TGTGCCAGCAGCTTAGGGAGGGGGGACTACGAGCAGTACTTC.

V is TRBV6-5 and J is TRBJ2-5, with a weak D call TRBD1 (6 bases). CDR1 is MNHEY, CDR2 SVGAGI, per germline. Trimming pared 6 bases from V and 4 bases from J, leaving 12 bases between. The CDR3 totals 13 residues. The CDR3 sequence: CASRRTVGETQYF. The CDR3 nucleotides read TGTGCCAGCAGGCGGACAGTCGGAGAGACCCAGTACTTC.

The gene calls are TRBV20-1 and TRBJ1-4, with 10 bases fitting TRBD1. Germline assignment: CDR1 DFQATT and CDR2 SNEGSKA (reference sequence). After removal of 4 bases from V and 8 bases from J, the junction contained 4 bases not matched to a gene. This CDR3 contains 13 residues. The CDR3 loop reads CSANRDRGEKLFF. CDR3 coding DNA: TGCAGTGCTAACCGGGACAGGGGAGAAAAACTGTTTTTT.

V usage is TRBV12-3 or TRBV12-4 and J usage is TRBJ2-4; 10 nucleotides agree with TRBD1. The CDR3 runs to 12 residues. V lost 5 bases to trimming and J lost 9 bases; unmatched junction nucleotides: 1. The DNA for the CDR3 is TGTGCCAGCAGTCGGACAGGGGGCATTCAGTACTTC. This translates into CASSRTGGIQYF.

The chain carries TRBV15 and TRBJ2-5; 9 nucleotides align to TRBD1. V was clipped by 1 base and J by 4 bases; unmatched bases: 4. CDR1 and CDR2 from the germline V gene are LNHNV and YYDKDF (reference sequence). CDR3 length: 15 amino acids. The CDR3 DNA reads as TGTGCCACCAGCAGAGGACAGGGGGTGTTAGAGACCCAGTACTTC. Its protein is CATSRGQGVLETQYF. Together with reference TRBV15 and TRBJ2-5, the CDR3 gives the full variable domain: DAMVIQNPRYQVTQFGKPVTLSCSQTLNHNVMYWYQQKSSQAPKLLFHYYDKDFNNEADTPDNFQSRRPNTSFCFLDIRSPGLGDTAMYLCATSRGQGVLETQYFGPGTRLLVL.

This chain uses TRBV28 with TRBJ2-1, with D tentatively TRBD2 (5 bases). The CDR3 is made up of 15 amino acids. From germline, CDR1 is MDHEN and CDR2 SYDVKM. V was pared by 6 bases and J by 6 bases, with 18 bases between. Written as DNA, the CDR3 is TGTGCCAGCAGCCCTGAGGGATGGCTTCGCAATGAGCAGTTCTTC. Translated, it gives CASSPEGWLRNEQFF.